This entry lists 8 T cell receptor beta chains sequenced from one sample in a study of T cells in Graves' hyperthyroidism and ophthalmopathy. The source material, RNA transcripts, was used to amplify TCR beta CDR3 regions. Initially, a first-round RT-PCR of the TCR CDR3 employed the HTBI primer set. TCRdb used MiXCR to reprocess the multiplex PCR reads, holding one entry per CDR3 protein. The repertoire holds around 350,000 distinct CDR3 sequences, more than 15% seen once, with around a quarter in the top ten. Sequencing used blood. The source of these receptors is a woman under 30 with Graves' hyperthyroidism that later progressed to Graves' ophthalmopathy.

The chain is built from TRBV12-3 or TRBV12-4 and TRBJ1-5; TRBD1 is a possible D gene (5 bases). Trimming took off 7 bases at V and 0 bases at J, with 13 bases between the two ends. The CDR3 extends over 15 amino acids. CDR3 DNA sequence: TGTGCCAGCACTCCAGGGCGGTATAGCAATCAGCCCCAGCATTTT. The encoded protein is CASTPGRYSNQPQHF.

This clonotype showed up just a few times. The chain uses TRBV19 and TRBJ1-5, with unresolved D. The CDR3 sequence is 14 residues long. Germline V gene sequence: CDR1 LNHDA, CDR2 SQIVND (reference sequence). V was shortened by 2 bases and J by 7 bases, with 12 bases between the two germline ends. The chain's CDR3 is CASSISSGGQPQHF. The DNA of the CDR3 is TGTGCCAGTAGTATATCGTCAGGAGGGCAGCCCCAGCATTTT.

This clonotype was counted ten times or more. The chain uses TRBV28 and TRBJ2-7; 7 nucleotides match TRBD1. Germline CDR1 reads MDHEN; CDR2 reads SYDVKM. The V gene end was trimmed by 2 bases and the J gene end by 0 bases; junction bases not matched to a gene: 4. This CDR3 region has 15 residues. The CDR3, as DNA: TGTGCCAGCAGTTTAGAGACAGGGAGCTCCTACGAGCAGTACTTC. Residues: CASSLETGSSYEQYF.

This chain uses TRBV11-2 with TRBJ2-5; D is possibly TRBD2 (5 bases). The germline V and J ends were trimmed by 5 bases and 6 bases, with 16 bases remaining between them. The CDR3 is made up of 14 amino acids. The germline gives CDR1 SGHAT, CDR2 FQNNGV. The CDR3 DNA sequence: TGTGCCAGCAGCACTAGTCAGGCGGAGAAGACCCAGTACTTC. This gives the protein CASSTSQAEKTQYF.

This clonotype was counted at least ten times. The rearrangement links TRBV7-9 to TRBJ2-7; no clear D gene. V lost 1 base to trimming and J lost 5 bases, with 18 bases between them. In germline, CDR1 is SEHNR, CDR2 FQNEAQ (reference sequence). The CDR3 is made up of 16 amino acids. As DNA, the CDR3 is TGTGCCAGCAGCTTAGGAGCAATCAGTAAGTCCGACGAGCAGTACTTC. It is translated as CASSLGAISKSDEQYF. Together with reference TRBV7-9 and TRBJ2-7, the CDR3 gives the full variable domain: DTGVSQNPRHKITKRGQNVTFRCDPISEHNRLYWYRQTLGQGPEFLTYFQNEAQLEKSRLLSDRFSAERPKGSFSTLEIQRTEQGDSAMYLCASSLGAISKSDEQYFGPGTRLTVT.

This clonotype was detected only a few times. A much larger clone differs by one base, so this may be a read error. J is TRBJ2-7 and V is TRBV6-8; 7 bases agree with TRBD1. The CDR3 covers 15 residues. The germline V gene has CDR1 MNHGY and CDR2 SAAAGT. The CDR3 loop is CAGSPTGDPTYEQYF. The CDR3 region has the DNA TGTGCCGGCAGCCCCACAGGGGATCCTACCTACGAGCAGTACTTC.

In its sample, this clonotype was seen many times. Here the CDR3 reads CASSLQGRTDTQYF. The CDR3 coding sequence is TGTGCCAGCAGTTTACAGGGCCGCACAGATACGCAGTATTTT. This chain links TRBV28 with TRBJ2-3, with a weak D call TRBD1 (5 bases). Germline V gene sequence: CDR1 MDHEN, CDR2 SYDVKM. The CDR3 spans 14 residues. V gave up 2 bases and J gave up 1 base, with 7 bases separating them.

This clonotype was picked up many times. The chain uses TRBV5-1 and TRBJ2-3; 10 bases agree with TRBD2. CDR1 and CDR2 (germline): SGHRS, YFSETQ. V lost 5 bases and J lost 4; bases outside the gene matches: 10. This CDR3 spans 16 amino acids. CDR3 nucleotide sequence: TGCGCCAGCAGGCCTGGCAGCGGGAGGGCCCCAGATACGCAGTATTTT. This gives the protein CASRPGSGRAPDTQYF.